This T cell receptor beta chain is drawn from a study of blood T cell repertoires in COVID-19. For the study at large: Sites across the United States, Italy and Spain contributed samples from acute and convalescent COVID-19.

Original processing notes: By means of reference gene primer amplification, nucleated cell counts were estimated. Libraries were prepared by immunoSEQ multiplex PCR; TCRdb keeps only in-frame clonotypes and omits some of them. D and trimming were read from the DNA, whereas the V and J calls and clone size are those reported in that table. Of hundreds of thousands of clones listed, 83% are singletons. This CDR3 has 13 amino acids. V lost 5 bases and J 0 bases, leaving 7 bases between the germline ends. CDR1 SGHTA and CDR2 FQGNSA come from the germline V gene. The sequence was obtained from a woman aged 50 to 65 who had recovered from COVID-19. The chain combines TRBV7-2 with TRBJ1-2; D remains unclear. The sequenced sample consisted of peripheral blood. Written as DNA, the CDR3 is TGTGCCAGCAGCCCAGAGGCTAACTATGGCTACACCTTC. Translated, it gives CASSPEANYGYTF.